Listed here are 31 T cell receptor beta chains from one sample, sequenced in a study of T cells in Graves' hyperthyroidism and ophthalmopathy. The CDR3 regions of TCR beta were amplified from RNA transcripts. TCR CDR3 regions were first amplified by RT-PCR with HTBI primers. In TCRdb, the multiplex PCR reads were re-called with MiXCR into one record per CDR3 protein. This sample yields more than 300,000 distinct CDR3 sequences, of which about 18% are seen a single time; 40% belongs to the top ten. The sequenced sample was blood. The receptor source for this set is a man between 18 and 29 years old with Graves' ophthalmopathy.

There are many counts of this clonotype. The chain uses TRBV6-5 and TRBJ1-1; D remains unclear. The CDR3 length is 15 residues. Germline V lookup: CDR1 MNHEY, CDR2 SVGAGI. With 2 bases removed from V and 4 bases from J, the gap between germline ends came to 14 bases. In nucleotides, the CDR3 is TGTGCCAGCAGTTACCACGAGCCCCAACCCACTGAAGCTTTCTTT. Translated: CASSYHEPQPTEAFF.

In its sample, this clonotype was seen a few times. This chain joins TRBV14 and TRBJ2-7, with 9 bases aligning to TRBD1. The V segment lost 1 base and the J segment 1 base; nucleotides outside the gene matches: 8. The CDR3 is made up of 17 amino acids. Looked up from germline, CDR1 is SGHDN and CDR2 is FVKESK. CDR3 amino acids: CASSQAQGAVISYEQYF. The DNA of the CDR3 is TGTGCCAGCAGCCAAGCACAGGGGGCCGTGATATCCTACGAGCAGTACTTC.

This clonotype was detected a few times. In DNA, the CDR3 is TGTGCCACCAGCCCGCGGACTAGCGTTCTATACAATGAGCAGTTCTTC. It specifies CATSPRTSVLYNEQFF. The V call is TRBV15, the J call TRBJ2-1, with 9 bases lining up with TRBD2. The CDR3 loop spans 16 amino acids. From germline, CDR1 is LNHNV and CDR2 YYDKDF (reference sequence). Germline trimming cut 5 bases from V and 4 bases from J; bases unmatched to any gene: 9.

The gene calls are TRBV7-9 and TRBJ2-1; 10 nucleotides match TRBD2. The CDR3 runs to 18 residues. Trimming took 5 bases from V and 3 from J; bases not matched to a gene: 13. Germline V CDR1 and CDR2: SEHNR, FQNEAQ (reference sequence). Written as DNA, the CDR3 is TGTGCCAGCAGCGGATGGGGGCTGAGCGGGGGGGGCTACAATGAGCAGTTCTTC. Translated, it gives CASSGWGLSGGGYNEQFF.

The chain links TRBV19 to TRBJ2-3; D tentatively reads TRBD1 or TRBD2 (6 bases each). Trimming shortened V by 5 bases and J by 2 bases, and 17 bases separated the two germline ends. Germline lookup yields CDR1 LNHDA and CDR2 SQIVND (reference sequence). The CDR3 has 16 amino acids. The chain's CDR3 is CASSPLGGDTTDTQYF. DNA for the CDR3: TGTGCCAGTAGTCCCCTAGGAGGGGACACCACAGATACGCAGTATTTT.

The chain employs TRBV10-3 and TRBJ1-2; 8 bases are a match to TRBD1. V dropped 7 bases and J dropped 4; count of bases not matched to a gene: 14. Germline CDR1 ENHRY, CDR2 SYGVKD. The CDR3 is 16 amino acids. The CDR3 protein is CAITAGTGFNGYGYTF. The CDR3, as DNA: TGTGCCATCACAGCCGGGACAGGCTTCAACGGCTATGGCTACACCTTC.

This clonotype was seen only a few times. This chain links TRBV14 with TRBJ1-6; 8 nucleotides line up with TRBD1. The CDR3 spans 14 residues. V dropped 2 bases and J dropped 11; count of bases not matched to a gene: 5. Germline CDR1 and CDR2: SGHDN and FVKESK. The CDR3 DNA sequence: TGTGCCAGCAGCCAATGGACAGGGCCGACACCCCTCCACTTT. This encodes CASSQWTGPTPLHF.

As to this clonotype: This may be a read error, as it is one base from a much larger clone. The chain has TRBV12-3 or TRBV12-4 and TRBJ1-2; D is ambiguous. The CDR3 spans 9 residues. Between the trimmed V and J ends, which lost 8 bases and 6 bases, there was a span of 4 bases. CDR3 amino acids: CASGDGYTF. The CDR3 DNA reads TGTGCCAGCGGGGATGGCTACACCTTC.

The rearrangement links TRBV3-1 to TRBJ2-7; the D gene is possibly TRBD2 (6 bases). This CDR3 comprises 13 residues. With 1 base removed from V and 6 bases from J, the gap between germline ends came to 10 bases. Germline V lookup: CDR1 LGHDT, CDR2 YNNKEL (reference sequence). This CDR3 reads CASSQGLGGEQYF. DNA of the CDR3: TGTGCCAGCAGCCAAGGGCTCGGGGGCGAGCAGTACTTC.

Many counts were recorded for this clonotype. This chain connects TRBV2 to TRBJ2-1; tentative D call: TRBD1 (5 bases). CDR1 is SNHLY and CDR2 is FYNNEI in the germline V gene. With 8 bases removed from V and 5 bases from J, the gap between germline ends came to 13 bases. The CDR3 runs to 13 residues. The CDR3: CASERGYDNEQFF. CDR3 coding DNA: TGTGCCAGCGAAAGGGGCTATGACAATGAGCAGTTCTTC. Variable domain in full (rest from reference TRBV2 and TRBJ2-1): EPEVTQTPSHQVTQMGQEVILRCVPISNHLYFYWYRQILGQKVEFLVSFYNNEISEKSEIFDDQFSVERPDGSNFTLKIRSTKLEDSAMYFCASERGYDNEQFFGPGTRLTVL.

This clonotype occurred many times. This chain's CDR3 is CASSLSTGPSSYNSPLHF. The CDR3, as DNA: TGTGCCAGCAGTCTCTCGACAGGGCCAAGCTCCTATAATTCACCCCTCCACTTT. The chain joins TRBV12-3 or TRBV12-4 to TRBJ1-6; 7 nucleotides align to TRBD1. The CDR3 is 18 amino acids. The junction had 10 bases not matched to a gene; V was cut back by 5 bases and J by 0 bases.

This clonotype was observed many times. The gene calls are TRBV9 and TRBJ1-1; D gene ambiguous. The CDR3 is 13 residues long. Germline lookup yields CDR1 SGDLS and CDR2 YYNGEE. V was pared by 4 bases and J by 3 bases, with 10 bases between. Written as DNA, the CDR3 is TGTGCCAGCAGCCAGAACGCTGACACTGAAGCTTTCTTT. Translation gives CASSQNADTEAFF. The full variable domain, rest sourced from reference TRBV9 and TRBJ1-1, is DSGVTQTPKHLITATGQRVTLRCSPRSGDLSVYWYQQSLDQGLQFLIQYYNGEERAKGNILERFSAQQFPDLHSELNLSSLELGDSALYFCASSQNADTEAFFGQGTRLTVV.

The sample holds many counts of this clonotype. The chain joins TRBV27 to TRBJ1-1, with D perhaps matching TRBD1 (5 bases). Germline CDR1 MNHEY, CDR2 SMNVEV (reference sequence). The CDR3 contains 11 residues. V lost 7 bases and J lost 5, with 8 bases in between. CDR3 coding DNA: TGTGCCAGCACTAGGGGTACTGAAGCTTTCTTT. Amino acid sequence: CASTRGTEAFF.

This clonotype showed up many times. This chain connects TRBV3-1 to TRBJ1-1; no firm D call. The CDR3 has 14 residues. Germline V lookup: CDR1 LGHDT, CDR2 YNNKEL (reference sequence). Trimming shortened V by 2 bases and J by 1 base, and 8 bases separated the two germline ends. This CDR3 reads CASSQSTPNTEAFF. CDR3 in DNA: TGTGCCAGCAGCCAATCGACACCGAACACTGAAGCTTTCTTT. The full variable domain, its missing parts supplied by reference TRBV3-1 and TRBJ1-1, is DTAVSQTPKYLVTQMGNDKSIKCEQNLGHDTMYWYKQDSKKFLKIMFSYNNKELIINETVPNRFSPKSPDKAHLNLHINSLELGDSAVYFCASSQSTPNTEAFFGQGTRLTVV.

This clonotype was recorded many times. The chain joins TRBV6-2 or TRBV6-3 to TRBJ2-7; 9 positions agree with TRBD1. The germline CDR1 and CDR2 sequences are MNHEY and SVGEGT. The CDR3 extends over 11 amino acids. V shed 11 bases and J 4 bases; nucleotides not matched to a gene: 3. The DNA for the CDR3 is TGTGCCGTCGGGACAGGGTACGAGCAGTACTTC. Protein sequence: CAVGTGYEQYF.

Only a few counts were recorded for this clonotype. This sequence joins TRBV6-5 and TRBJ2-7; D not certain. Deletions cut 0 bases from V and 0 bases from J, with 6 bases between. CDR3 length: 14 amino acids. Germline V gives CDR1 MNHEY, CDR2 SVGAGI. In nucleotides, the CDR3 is TGTGCCAGCAGTTACTCGAGGAGCTCCTACGAGCAGTACTTC. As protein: CASSYSRSSYEQYF.

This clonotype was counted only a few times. The CDR3, as DNA: TGTGCCAGCAGCCAAGTGTCCGGGGAGCTGTTTTTT. Protein sequence: CASSQVSGELFF. J is TRBJ2-2 and V is TRBV14; no firm D call. There are 12 residues in the CDR3. In germline, CDR1 is SGHDN, CDR2 FVKESK. Trimming cost V 1 base and J 6 bases, with 3 bases left between them.

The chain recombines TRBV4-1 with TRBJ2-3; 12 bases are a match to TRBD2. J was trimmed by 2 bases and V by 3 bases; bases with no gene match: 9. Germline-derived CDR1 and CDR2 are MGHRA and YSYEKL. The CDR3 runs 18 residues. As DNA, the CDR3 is TGCGCCAGCAGCCACTCTAGCGGGGGGGCCCTCCCCACAGATACGCAGTATTTT. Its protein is CASSHSSGGALPTDTQYF.

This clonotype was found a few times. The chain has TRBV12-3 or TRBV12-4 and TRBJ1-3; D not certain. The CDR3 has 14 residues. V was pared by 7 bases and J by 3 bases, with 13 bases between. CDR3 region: CASTLWGYGNTIYF. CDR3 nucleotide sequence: TGTGCCAGCACCTTATGGGGTTATGGAAACACCATATATTTT.

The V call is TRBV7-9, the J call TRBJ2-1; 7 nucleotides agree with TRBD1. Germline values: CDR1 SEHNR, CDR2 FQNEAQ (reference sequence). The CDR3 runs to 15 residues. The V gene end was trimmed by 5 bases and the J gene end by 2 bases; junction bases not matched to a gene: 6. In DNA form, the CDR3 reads TGTGCCAGCAGCGCACTAGGGGGCCCCTACAATGAGCAGTTCTTC. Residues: CASSALGGPYNEQFF.

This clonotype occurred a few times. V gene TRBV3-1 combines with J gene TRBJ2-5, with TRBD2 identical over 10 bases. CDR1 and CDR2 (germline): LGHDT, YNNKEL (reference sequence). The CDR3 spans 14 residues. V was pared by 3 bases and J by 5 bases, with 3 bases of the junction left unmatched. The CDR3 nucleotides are TGTGCCAGCAGCCATCTAGCGGGGGTGGAGACCCAGTACTTC. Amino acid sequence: CASSHLAGVETQYF.

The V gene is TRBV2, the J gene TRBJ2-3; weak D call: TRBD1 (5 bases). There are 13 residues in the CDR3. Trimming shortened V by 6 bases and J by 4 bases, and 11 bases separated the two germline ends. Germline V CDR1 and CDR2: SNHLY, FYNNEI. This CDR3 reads CASSATVSDTQYF. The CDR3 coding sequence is TGTGCCAGCAGCGCGACAGTGTCAGATACGCAGTATTTT.

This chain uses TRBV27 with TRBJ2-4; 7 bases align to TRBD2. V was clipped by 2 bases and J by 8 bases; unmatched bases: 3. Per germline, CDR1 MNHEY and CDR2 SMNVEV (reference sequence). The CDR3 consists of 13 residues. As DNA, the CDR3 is TGTGCCAGCAGTTTACAGGGAGGGCACATTCAGTACTTC. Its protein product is CASSLQGGHIQYF.

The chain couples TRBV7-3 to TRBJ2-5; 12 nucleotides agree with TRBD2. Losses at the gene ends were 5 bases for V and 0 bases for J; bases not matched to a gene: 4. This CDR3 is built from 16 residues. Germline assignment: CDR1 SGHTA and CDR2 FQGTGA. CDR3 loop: CASSRRLAGDQETQYF. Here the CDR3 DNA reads TGTGCCAGCAGCCGCAGACTAGCGGGGGACCAAGAGACCCAGTACTTC.

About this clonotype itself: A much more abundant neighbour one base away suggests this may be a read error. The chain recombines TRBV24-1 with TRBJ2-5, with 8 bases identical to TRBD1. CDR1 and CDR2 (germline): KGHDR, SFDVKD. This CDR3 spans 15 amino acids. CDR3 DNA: TGTGCCACCAGTGACTGGACAGGGATAGGAGAGACCCGGTACTTC. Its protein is CATSDWTGIGETRYF.

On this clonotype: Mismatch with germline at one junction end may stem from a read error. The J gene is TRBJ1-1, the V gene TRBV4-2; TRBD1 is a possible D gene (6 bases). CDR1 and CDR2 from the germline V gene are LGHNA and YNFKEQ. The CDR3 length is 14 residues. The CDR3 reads CASSKEVRQAEAFF. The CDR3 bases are TGTGCCAGCAGCAAAGAGGTCCGACAGGCTGAAGCTTTCTTT.

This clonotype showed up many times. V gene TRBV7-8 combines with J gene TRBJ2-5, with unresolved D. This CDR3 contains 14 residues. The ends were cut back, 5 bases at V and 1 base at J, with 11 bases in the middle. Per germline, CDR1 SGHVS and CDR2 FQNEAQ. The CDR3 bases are TGTGCCAGCAGCCCAGCCACTCTCCAAGAGACCCAGTACTTC. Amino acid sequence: CASSPATLQETQYF.

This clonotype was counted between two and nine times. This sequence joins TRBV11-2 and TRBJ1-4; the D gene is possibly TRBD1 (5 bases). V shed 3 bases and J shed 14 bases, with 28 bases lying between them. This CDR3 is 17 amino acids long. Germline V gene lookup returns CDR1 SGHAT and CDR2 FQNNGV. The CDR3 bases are TGTGCCAGCAGCTTGGGGCGGGGTGGTTCAACAATGAAAAGGCTGTTTTTT. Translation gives CASSLGRGGSTMKRLFF. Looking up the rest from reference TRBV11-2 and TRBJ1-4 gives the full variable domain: EAGVAQSPRYKIIEKRQSVAFWCNPISGHATLYWYQQILGQGPKLLIQFQNNGVVDDSQLPKDRFSAERLKGVDSTLKIQPAKLEDSAVYLCASSLGRGGSTMKRLFFGSGTQLSVL.

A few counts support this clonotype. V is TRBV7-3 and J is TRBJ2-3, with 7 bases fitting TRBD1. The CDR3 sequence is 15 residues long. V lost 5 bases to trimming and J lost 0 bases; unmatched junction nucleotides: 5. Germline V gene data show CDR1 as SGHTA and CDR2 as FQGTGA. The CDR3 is CASSPQGVSTDTQYF. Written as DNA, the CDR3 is TGTGCCAGCAGCCCTCAGGGGGTCAGCACAGATACGCAGTATTTT.

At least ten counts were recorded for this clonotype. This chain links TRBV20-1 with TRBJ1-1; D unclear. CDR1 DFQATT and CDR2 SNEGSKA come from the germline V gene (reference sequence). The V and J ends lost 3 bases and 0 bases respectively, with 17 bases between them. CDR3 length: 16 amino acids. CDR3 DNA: TGCAGTGCTAGGGCTATATCTCGGCAGATGAACACTGAAGCTTTCTTT. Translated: CSARAISRQMNTEAFF.

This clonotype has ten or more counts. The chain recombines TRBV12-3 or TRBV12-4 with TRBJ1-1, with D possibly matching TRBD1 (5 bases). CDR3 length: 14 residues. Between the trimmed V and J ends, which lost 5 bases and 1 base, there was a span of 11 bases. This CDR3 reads CASSHIDRNTEAFF. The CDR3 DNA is TGTGCCAGCAGTCATATCGACAGGAACACTGAAGCTTTCTTT.